These 10 T cell receptor beta chains originate from one sample sequenced in a study of T-cell memory formation after mild COVID-19. One entry per CDR3 protein results from TCRdb running MiXCR on the 5' RACE reads. The top ten hold roughly a fifth of the sample, which has 260,000 or so distinct CDR3 sequences, about a sixth seen once. Sample: PBMCs or a T cell subset sorted from them (not recorded which). The receptors stem from a man younger than 30 who had mild COVID-19 (a few samples of this study predate the infection). Cell type and time point are not known.

The chain employs TRBV2 and TRBJ2-6; the D is unclear. V was shortened by 2 bases and J by 0 bases, with 5 bases between the two germline ends. Germline V gene data show CDR1 as SNHLY and CDR2 as FYNNEI. The CDR3 loop spans 15 amino acids. CDR3 sequence (DNA): TGTGCCAGCAGTGAACTGAGCTCTGGGGCCAACGTCCTGACTTTC. Protein: CASSELSSGANVLTF.

The chain recombines TRBV7-2 with TRBJ2-7; D assignment may be TRBD1 or TRBD2 (6 bases each). V lost 5 bases and J lost 0, with 14 bases in between. Germline values: CDR1 SGHTA, CDR2 FQGNSA. The CDR3 length is 15 residues. CDR3 amino acids: CASSVDRTNSYEQYF. The DNA of the CDR3 is TGTGCCAGCAGCGTAGACAGGACTAACTCCTACGAGCAGTACTTC.

The chain carries TRBV5-1 and TRBJ2-7, with 8 bases fitting TRBD2. CDR1 is SGHRS, CDR2 YFSETQ, per germline. The CDR3 sequence is 14 residues long. The V and J ends lost 4 bases and 4 bases, in that order; junction bases with no gene match: 7. The CDR3 loop reads CASSPSGGRYEQYF. The DNA for the CDR3 is TGCGCCAGCAGCCCCTCGGGGGGGAGGTACGAGCAGTACTTC.

J is TRBJ2-3 and V is TRBV6-2 or TRBV6-3; D possibly corresponds to TRBD1 (6 bases). The length of the CDR3 is 16 residues. V gave up 2 bases and J gave up 2 bases, with 14 bases separating them. CDR1 is MNHEY and CDR2 is SVGEGT in the germline V gene. The CDR3 DNA follows: TGTGCCAGCAGTTACATTAGAGGACAGAACACAGATACGCAGTATTTT. It codes for CASSYIRGQNTDTQYF.

In this sample, this clonotype turned up many times. V is TRBV3-1 and J is TRBJ1-1, with D unresolved. With 3 bases removed from V and 1 base from J, the gap between germline ends came to 9 bases. Looked up from germline, CDR1 is LGHDT and CDR2 is YNNKEL (reference sequence). CDR3 length equals 14 residues. This chain's CDR3 is CASSHPAWNTEAFF. The CDR3 coding sequence is TGTGCCAGCAGCCACCCCGCATGGAACACTGAAGCTTTCTTT.

This clonotype was found many times. The genes are TRBV20-1 and TRBJ2-3; D not resolved. This CDR3 has 16 residues. Per the germline V gene, CDR1 is DFQATT and CDR2 is SNEGSKA (reference sequence). Trimming took off 0 bases at V and 0 bases at J, with 13 bases between the two ends. The CDR3 loop is CSARDVGHLSTDTQYF. In DNA form, the CDR3 reads TGCAGTGCTAGAGATGTCGGGCATCTCAGCACAGATACGCAGTATTTT.

This clonotype was recorded many times. This sequence joins TRBV5-1 and TRBJ2-5; the match to TRBD2 covers 9 bases. Germline V lookup: CDR1 SGHRS, CDR2 YFSETQ. CDR3 length: 15 amino acids. V dropped 3 bases and J dropped 1; count of bases not matched to a gene: 4. The CDR3 loop reads CASSSLAGPQETQYF. CDR3 sequence (DNA): TGCGCCAGCAGCTCGCTAGCGGGGCCCCAAGAGACCCAGTACTTC.

This chain links TRBV12-3 or TRBV12-4 with TRBJ2-1; D is possibly TRBD1 (7 bases). CDR3 length: 13 residues. The V end was cut by 3 bases, the J end by 9 bases, with 12 bases between. CDR3 protein: CASSFRGVPEQFF. In DNA form, the CDR3 reads TGTGCCAGCAGTTTCAGGGGGGTTCCTGAGCAGTTCTTC.

In this sample, this clonotype turned up a few times. V is TRBV7-2 and J is TRBJ2-4; weak D call: TRBD2 (6 bases). Trimming left V 3 bases short and J 7 bases short, with 13 bases between. This CDR3 is built from 14 residues. The germline V gene has CDR1 SGHTA and CDR2 FQGNSA. CDR3 region: CASSFLEGWNIQYF. The CDR3 region has the DNA TGTGCCAGCAGCTTTTTGGAGGGTTGGAACATTCAGTACTTC.

V is TRBV4-1 and J is TRBJ2-1, with unresolved D. Trimming took off 3 bases at V and 10 bases at J, with 13 bases between the two ends. CDR3 length: 13 amino acids. Germline lookup yields CDR1 MGHRA and CDR2 YSYEKL. The DNA of the CDR3 is TGCGCCAGCAGCCACGACACAAGTCAGGAGCAGTTCTTC. Its protein is CASSHDTSQEQFF.